The 28 T cell receptor beta chains in this list originate from one sample, sequenced in a study of cytomegalovirus exposure and HLA in healthy donors (dated by TCRdb to 2016 to 2017). The library was made by the immunoSEQ multiplex PCR assay. For the multiplex PCR, a mixture combining 60 forward primers for TCR Vbeta segments and 13 reverse primers for TCR Jbeta segments was used. The table comes from immuneACCESS by way of TCRdb, which keeps in-frame sequences with V and J called. Part of the clones is missing from these tables; in studies checked, under half for an unresolved V gene and the rest for unknown reasons. The table for this sample lists roughly 200,000 clones; 65% to 90% of them were counted only once. The top ten hold around 0.3% of the sample. Sequences were obtained from PBMCs. The receptors were sampled from a woman younger than 45 in good health and CMV-seronegative.

This chain uses TRBV11-2 with TRBJ2-7; 13 nucleotides line up with TRBD2. This CDR3 spans 15 amino acids. V lost 3 bases, J lost 9 bases, and 8 bases stayed unmatched. Germline lookup yields CDR1 SGHAT and CDR2 FQNNGV. CDR3 region: CASSLGLAGLRGQYF. The CDR3 bases are TGTGCCAGCAGCTTGGGACTAGCGGGGCTTAGAGGGCAGTACTTC.

J is TRBJ1-3 and V is TRBV9; D call uncertain. CDR3 length: 13 residues. Germline assignment: CDR1 SGDLS and CDR2 YYNGEE. Trimming removed 4 bases from V and 0 bases from J, with 5 bases in between. CDR3 residues: CASSLSSGNTIYF. The CDR3 DNA reads TGTGCCAGCAGCCTATCCTCTGGAAACACCATATATTTT.

The chain carries TRBV5-6 and TRBJ1-4; 7 positions match TRBD1. This CDR3 region has 14 residues. Germline CDR1 reads SGHDT; CDR2 reads YYEEEE. V was pared by 5 bases and J by 7 bases, with 8 bases of the junction left unmatched. In nucleotides, the CDR3 is TGTGCCAGCAGTTCCGGGACAGTTACTGAAAAACTGTTTTTT. It is translated as CASSSGTVTEKLFF.

This chain connects TRBV5-1 to TRBJ1-2, with 10 nucleotides matching TRBD1. This CDR3 has 13 amino acids. Germline loops: CDR1 SGHRS, CDR2 YFSETQ. Trimming cost V 2 bases and J 6 bases; bases outside gene matches: 1. This CDR3 is CASSFGTGDGYTF. The DNA for the CDR3 is TGCGCCAGCAGCTTCGGGACAGGGGATGGCTACACCTTC.

The chain joins TRBV7-9 to TRBJ1-2; 8 bases align to TRBD1. Germline-derived CDR1 and CDR2 are SEHNR and FQNEAQ (reference sequence). V dropped 1 base and J dropped 4; count of bases not matched to a gene: 8. The CDR3 is made up of 16 amino acids. CDR3 DNA sequence: TGTGCCAGCAGCTTAGGAGGGACAGGTTTTTCCTATGGCTACACCTTC. Translating it yields CASSLGGTGFSYGYTF.

This chain joins TRBV2 and TRBJ2-1; 8 nucleotides line up with TRBD1. The CDR3 covers 16 residues. Germline V gene lookup returns CDR1 SNHLY and CDR2 FYNNEI. Trimming at V came to 6 bases and at J to 7 bases, leaving 14 bases not matched to a gene. DNA of the CDR3: TGTGCCAGCAGGGACAGGGTTTACCGCTCGACAAATGAGCAGTTCTTC. As protein: CASRDRVYRSTNEQFF.

J is TRBJ2-3 and V is TRBV5-1; TRBD2 agrees at 8 bases. This CDR3 region has 16 residues. Germline V gene data show CDR1 as SGHRS and CDR2 as YFSETQ. Trimming took 4 bases from V and 5 from J; bases not matched to a gene: 12. The chain's CDR3 is CASSLIPGGEVDTQYF. CDR3 nucleotide sequence: TGCGCCAGCAGCCTCATACCCGGGGGGGAGGTAGATACGCAGTATTTT. The full variable domain, rest sourced from reference TRBV5-1 and TRBJ2-3, is KAGVTQTPRYLIKTRGQQVTLSCSPISGHRSVSWYQQTPGQGLQFLFEYFSETQRNKGNFPGRFSGRQFSNSRSEMNVSTLELGDSALYLCASSLIPGGEVDTQYFGPGTRLTVL.

The J gene is TRBJ2-5, the V gene TRBV4-1, with 10 bases aligning to TRBD2. J was trimmed by 0 bases and V by 7 bases; bases with no gene match: 8. Looked up from germline, CDR1 is MGHRA and CDR2 is YSYEKL. This CDR3 has 16 amino acids. The CDR3 nucleotides are TGCGCCAGCAACTTCGGGCTAGCGGGGGACCAAGAGACCCAGTACTTC. Its protein product is CASNFGLAGDQETQYF.

This clone was counted once. This chain connects TRBV10-2 to TRBJ2-3; 10 bases are shared with TRBD2. The V gene's germline CDR1 is WSHSY and CDR2 SAAADI. After removal of 6 bases from V and 3 bases from J, the junction contained 6 bases not matched to a gene. The CDR3 length is 15 residues. The CDR3 spells CASSDSGGMTDTQYF. The DNA of the CDR3 is TGCGCCAGCAGCGATAGCGGGGGGATGACAGATACGCAGTATTTT.

The chain employs TRBV9 and TRBJ2-7; D gene ambiguous. From germline, CDR1 is SGDLS and CDR2 YYNGEE. The CDR3 is 14 amino acids. Trimming shortened V by 0 bases and J by 6 bases, and 13 bases separated the two germline ends. Here the CDR3 reads CASSVAPTNGEQYF. In nucleotides, the CDR3 is TGTGCCAGCAGCGTAGCCCCCACCAACGGCGAGCAGTACTTC.

CDR3 sequence (DNA): TGTGCCAGCAGCGTAGTGGCGGGAGCATCGGGGGAGCAGTTCTTC. Protein: CASSVVAGASGEQFF. The gene calls are TRBV9 and TRBJ2-1; 7 bases line up with TRBD2. This CDR3 spans 15 amino acids. Germline-derived CDR1 and CDR2 are SGDLS and YYNGEE. Trimming removed 0 bases from V and 10 bases from J; junction bases left unmatched: 10. Supplemented by reference TRBV9 and TRBJ2-1, the full variable domain reads DSGVTQTPKHLITATGQRVTLRCSPRSGDLSVYWYQQSLDQGLQFLIQYYNGEERAKGNILERFSAQQFPDLHSELNLSSLELGDSALYFCASSVVAGASGEQFFGPGTRLTVL.

The chain carries TRBV5-6 and TRBJ1-2, with 9 bases that match TRBD1. The CDR3 sequence is 13 residues long. The V gene's germline CDR1 is SGHDT and CDR2 YYEEEE. Trimming removed 6 bases from V and 8 bases from J; junction bases left unmatched: 8. The CDR3: CASITQGADGYTF. The DNA for the CDR3 is TGTGCCAGCATCACACAGGGGGCAGACGGCTACACCTTC.

The V and J genes are TRBV13 and TRBJ2-2; TRBD1 matches 7 bases. The CDR3 has 15 amino acids. J lost 4 bases, V lost 5 bases, and 7 bases had no gene match. From germline, CDR1 is PRHDT and CDR2 FYEKMQ (reference sequence). Here the CDR3 DNA reads TGTGCCAGCAGCGTGGGACAGAGTAGCACCGGGGAGCTGTTTTTT. Translated: CASSVGQSSTGELFF. Together with reference TRBV13 and TRBJ2-2, the CDR3 gives the full variable domain: AAGVIQSPRHLIKEKRETATLKCYPIPRHDTVYWYQQGPGQDPQFLISFYEKMQSDKGSIPDRFSAQQFSDYHSELNMSSLELGDSALYFCASSVGQSSTGELFFGEGSRLTVL.

This clone was picked up a small number of times. The chain combines TRBV9 with TRBJ1-1; tentatively, D is TRBD1 (5 bases). Trimming took 4 bases from V and 1 from J, leaving 8 bases between them. The CDR3 covers 13 residues. Germline V gene data show CDR1 as SGDLS and CDR2 as YYNGEE. The CDR3 DNA reads TGTGCCAGCAGCCCTAGGGGGAACACTGAAGCTTTCTTT. It specifies CASSPRGNTEAFF.

Here the CDR3 DNA reads TGTGCCAGCAGTCACCCGGAATACTCAGGGGGTACTGAAGCTTTCTTT. It specifies CASSHPEYSGGTEAFF. The rearrangement joins TRBV28 to TRBJ1-1; 7 bases line up with TRBD1. With 5 bases clipped from V and 5 bases from J, the junction kept 14 bases outside the gene matches. Germline loops: CDR1 MDHEN, CDR2 SYDVKM. This CDR3 is 16 amino acids long.

The CDR3 nucleotides are TGTGCCAGCAGCCGGACTTCATACAATGAGCAGTTCTTC. As protein: CASSRTSYNEQFF. The chain has TRBV7-8 and TRBJ2-1, with D possibly matching TRBD2 (5 bases). This CDR3 region has 13 residues. V was shortened by 5 bases and J by 4 bases, with 9 bases between the two germline ends. Germline V CDR1 and CDR2: SGHVS, FQNEAQ. Full variable domain (remainder filled in from reference TRBV7-8 and TRBJ2-1): GAGVSQSPRYKVAKRGQDVALRCDPISGHVSLFWYQQALGQGPEFLTYFQNEAQLDKSGLPSDRFFAERPEGSVSTLKIQRTQQEDSAVYLCASSRTSYNEQFFGPGTRLTVL.

The V call is TRBV29-1, the J call TRBJ2-2, with 14 bases that match TRBD2. V dropped 7 bases and J dropped 7; count of bases not matched to a gene: 14. Per the germline V gene, CDR1 is SQVTM and CDR2 is ANQGSEA. The CDR3 consists of 17 residues. The CDR3 nucleotides are TGCAGCGCTCGACTAGCGGGAGGGCCCGGGGCGGGCGGGGAGCTGTTTTTT. This translates into CSARLAGGPGAGGELFF.

This clone was detected only a few times. This CDR3 reads CASSLILAYNEQFF. For the CDR3, the DNA is TGTGCCAGCAGCTTGATACTAGCCTACAATGAGCAGTTCTTC. The chain combines TRBV5-5 with TRBJ2-1; D is perhaps TRBD2 (5 bases). The CDR3 contains 14 residues. Germline CDR1 is SGHKS and CDR2 is YYEKEE (reference sequence). Trimming removed 1 base at V and 2 bases at J, with 7 bases between.

V is TRBV11-2 and J is TRBJ2-7, with 7 nucleotides matching TRBD1. J lost 3 bases, V lost 0 bases, and 11 bases had no gene match. The CDR3 covers 17 residues. Germline values: CDR1 SGHAT, CDR2 FQNNGV. For the CDR3, the DNA is TGTGCCAGCAGCTTAGATTGGGGACAGCTTGTCATCTACGAGCAGTACTTC. This sequence encodes CASSLDWGQLVIYEQYF.

The chain employs TRBV2 and TRBJ1-1; weak D call: TRBD1 (6 bases). The germline CDR1 and CDR2 sequences are SNHLY and FYNNEI. CDR3 length: 15 residues. The V gene lost 7 bases and the J gene lost 0 bases, with 15 bases spanning the gap. In DNA, the CDR3 is TGTGCCAGCAAGGGGGGGGGACAAATGAACACTGAAGCTTTCTTT. It encodes CASKGGGQMNTEAFF. Complete variable domain (other parts from reference TRBV2 and TRBJ1-1): EPEVTQTPSHQVTQMGQEVILRCVPISNHLYFYWYRQILGQKVEFLVSFYNNEISEKSEIFDDQFSVERPDGSNFTLKIRSTKLEDSAMYFCASKGGGQMNTEAFFGQGTRLTVV.

The chain combines TRBV6-4 with TRBJ2-2, with 7 bases that match TRBD1. This CDR3 has 14 residues. CDR1 is MRHNA, CDR2 SNTAGT, per germline. J lost 4 bases, V lost 6 bases, and 5 bases had no gene match. CDR3 nucleotide sequence: TGTGCCAGCAGGGCTGACAGGGTCACCGGGGAGCTGTTTTTT. Its translation: CASRADRVTGELFF.

The chain recombines TRBV5-1 with TRBJ2-1; a weak D match, TRBD1 (6 bases). Looked up from germline, CDR1 is SGHRS and CDR2 is YFSETQ. Trimming took 0 bases from V and 10 from J, leaving 8 bases between them. CDR3 size: 12 residues. CDR3 sequence (DNA): TGCGCCAGCAGCTTGGAAAGGGGGGAGCAGTTCTTC. Protein: CASSLERGEQFF. The full variable domain, rest sourced from reference TRBV5-1 and TRBJ2-1, is KAGVTQTPRYLIKTRGQQVTLSCSPISGHRSVSWYQQTPGQGLQFLFEYFSETQRNKGNFPGRFSGRQFSNSRSEMNVSTLELGDSALYLCASSLERGEQFFGPGTRLTVL.

The genes are TRBV9 and TRBJ2-3, with no clear D. Trimming shortened V by 0 bases and J by 2 bases, and 10 bases separated the two germline ends. The CDR3 is 15 residues long. The germline V gene encodes CDR1 SGDLS and CDR2 YYNGEE. The CDR3 coding sequence is TGTGCCAGCAGCGTAGCGCATACTCCCACAGATACGCAGTATTTT. It translates to CASSVAHTPTDTQYF.

The chain is built from TRBV28 and TRBJ1-1; D is unresolved. V shed 4 bases and J shed 6 bases, with 9 bases lying between them. The CDR3 contains 12 residues. Germline V gene data show CDR1 as MDHEN and CDR2 as SYDVKM. CDR3 sequence reads: CASSSRSPEAFF. The CDR3 DNA sequence: TGTGCCAGCAGTTCGAGGTCCCCTGAAGCTTTCTTT.

This chain uses TRBV11-2 with TRBJ2-1; 11 nucleotides line up with TRBD2. The V and J ends lost 0 bases and 6 bases, in that order; junction bases with no gene match: 4. CDR3 length equals 16 residues. Germline V gene sequence: CDR1 SGHAT, CDR2 FQNNGV. This CDR3 is CASSLDPLAGVNEQFF. In nucleotides, the CDR3 is TGTGCCAGCAGCTTAGACCCACTAGCGGGAGTCAATGAGCAGTTCTTC.

V is TRBV9 and J is TRBJ2-1; TRBD1 aligns across 9 bases. Germline CDR1 reads SGDLS; CDR2 reads YYNGEE. V was clipped by 3 bases and J by 4 bases; unmatched bases: 5. The CDR3 spans 15 residues. The CDR3 nucleotides are TGTGCCAGCAGCGCCGGACAGGGGATTTACAATGAGCAGTTCTTC. It translates to CASSAGQGIYNEQFF.

V and J are TRBV10-2 and TRBJ2-7; D is perhaps TRBD2 (5 bases). The CDR3 loop spans 14 amino acids. Trimming stripped 6 bases from V and 4 bases from J, with 16 bases between. Per germline, CDR1 WSHSY and CDR2 SAAADI. The CDR3 bases are TGCGCCAGCAGCCGTAACCGGGATGGATACGAGCAGTACTTC. Translating gives CASSRNRDGYEQYF.

The chain links TRBV5-4 to TRBJ2-3; 7 bases align to TRBD2. The germline gives CDR1 SGHNT, CDR2 YYREEE (reference sequence). This CDR3 region has 15 residues. Losses at the gene ends were 5 bases for V and 0 bases for J; bases not matched to a gene: 6. The CDR3 is CASRRDYASTDTQYF. In DNA, the CDR3 is TGTGCCAGCAGACGGGACTATGCTAGCACAGATACGCAGTATTTT.